Sequencing of this TCR beta chain was carried out in a study of blood T cell repertoires in COVID-19. Study as a whole: Both acute and convalescent COVID-19 samples were obtained from the United States, Italy and Spain.

Assay: immunoSEQ multiplex PCR; the TCRdb copy retains only in-frame clones and omits some. The repertoire holds 110,000 to 150,000 clones, with roughly 78% as singletons. Germline CDR1 MNHEY, CDR2 SMNVEV (reference sequence). V was pared by 5 bases and J by 5 bases, with 12 bases between. The CDR3 totals 14 residues. The sample consisted of peripheral blood. The chain links TRBV27 to TRBJ1-4; TRBD1 might be the D (5 bases). The sequence was collected from a man aged 60 to 75 with acute or convalescent COVID-19. The CDR3 bases are TGTGCCAGCAGTCCCCGGGGGGAGAATGAAAAACTGTTTTTT. Amino acids: CASSPRGENEKLFF.